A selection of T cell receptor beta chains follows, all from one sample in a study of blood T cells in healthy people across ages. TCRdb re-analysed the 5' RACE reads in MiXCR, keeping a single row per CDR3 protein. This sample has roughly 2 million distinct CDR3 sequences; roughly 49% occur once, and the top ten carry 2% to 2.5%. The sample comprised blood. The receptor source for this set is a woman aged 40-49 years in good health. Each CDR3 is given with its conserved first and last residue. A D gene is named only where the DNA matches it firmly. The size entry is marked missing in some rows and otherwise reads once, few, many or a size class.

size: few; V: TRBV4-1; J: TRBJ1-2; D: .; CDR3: CASSQAGIGGYTF; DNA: TGCGCCAGCAGCCAAGCTGGGATCGGTGGCTACACCTTC
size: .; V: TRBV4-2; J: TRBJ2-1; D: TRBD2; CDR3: CASSQQLAGGDNEQFF; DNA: TGTGCCAGCAGCCAACAACTAGCGGGGGGGGACAATGAGCAGTTCTTC
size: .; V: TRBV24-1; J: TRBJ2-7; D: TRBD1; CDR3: CATSDWGQGSYNEQYF; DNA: TGTGCCACCAGTGATTGGGGACAGGGCTCCTACAATGAGCAGTACTTC
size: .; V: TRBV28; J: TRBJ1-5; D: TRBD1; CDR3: CASSLEGARKVLPQHF; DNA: TGTGCCAGCAGTTTGGAGGGGGCGCGGAAAGTGTTGCCCCAGCATTTT
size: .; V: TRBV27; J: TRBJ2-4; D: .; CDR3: CASSAIVAKNIQYF; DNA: TGTGCCAGCAGTGCAATCGTAGCCAAAAACATTCAGTACTTC
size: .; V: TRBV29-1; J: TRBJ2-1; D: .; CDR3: CSVSGAGTYNEQFF; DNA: TGCAGCGTGTCCGGGGCAGGGACCTACAATGAGCAGTTCTTC
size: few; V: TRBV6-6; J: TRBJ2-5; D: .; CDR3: CASRRGGSQETQYF; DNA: TGTGCCAGCAGGAGAGGGGGTTCCCAAGAGACCCAGTACTTC
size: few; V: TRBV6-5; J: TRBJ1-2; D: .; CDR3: CASGSVGVLGYTF; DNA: TGTGCCAGCGGCTCGGTCGGGGTACTTGGCTACACCTTC
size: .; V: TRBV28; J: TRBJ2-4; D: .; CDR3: CASSMGGGPREQYF; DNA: TGTGCCAGCAGTATGGGGGGGGGCCCTCGGGAGCAGTACTTC
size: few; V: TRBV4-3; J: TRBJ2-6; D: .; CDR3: CASSQEALSGANVLTF; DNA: TGCGCCAGCAGCCAAGAGGCCCTTTCTGGGGCCAACGTCCTGACTTTC
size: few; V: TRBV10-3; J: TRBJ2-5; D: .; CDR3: CAISPAPGAGTQYF; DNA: TGTGCCATCAGTCCCGCTCCGGGGGCAGGAACCCAGTACTTC
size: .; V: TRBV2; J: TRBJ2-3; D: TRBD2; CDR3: CASRKFSGETDTQYF; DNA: TGTGCCAGCAGGAAGTTTAGCGGGGAAACAGATACGCAGTATTTT
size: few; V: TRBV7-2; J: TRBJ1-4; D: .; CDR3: CASSPMRTVRRLFF; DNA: TGTGCCAGCAGCCCGATGCGGACGGTTCGTCGACTGTTTTTT
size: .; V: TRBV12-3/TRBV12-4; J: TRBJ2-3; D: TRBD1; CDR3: CASSRTAGTGRADTQYF; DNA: TGTGCCAGCAGCCGGACCGCCGGGACAGGTAGAGCAGATACGCAGTATTTT
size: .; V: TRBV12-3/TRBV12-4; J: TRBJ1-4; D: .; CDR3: CASSPGRPEKLFF; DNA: TGTGCCAGCAGTCCGGGGCGCCCTGAAAAACTGTTTTTT
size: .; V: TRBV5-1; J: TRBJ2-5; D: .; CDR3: CASSQKTGEGETQYF; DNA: TGCGCCAGCAGCCAGAAGACAGGGGAGGGGGAGACCCAGTACTTC
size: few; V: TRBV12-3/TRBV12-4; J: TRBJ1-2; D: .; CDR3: CASSLGGIEYGYTF; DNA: TGTGCCAGCAGTTTAGGTGGCATTGAGTATGGCTACACCTTC
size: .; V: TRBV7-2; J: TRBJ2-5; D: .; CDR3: CASSLDSPGETQYF; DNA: TGTGCCAGCAGCTTAGACAGCCCCGGAGAGACCCAGTACTTC
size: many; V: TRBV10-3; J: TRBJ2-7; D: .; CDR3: CAISESGQEWDYEQYF; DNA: TGTGCCATCAGTGAGTCGGGCCAGGAATGGGACTACGAGCAGTACTTC
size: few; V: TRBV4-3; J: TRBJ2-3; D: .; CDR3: CASSQAVHTDTQYF; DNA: TGCGCCAGCAGCCAAGCGGTGCACACAGATACGCAGTATTTT